The rows below give T cell receptor beta chains drawn from one sample of a study of blood T cell repertoires in COVID-19. Profiling relied on immunoSEQ multiplex PCR, and the TCRdb table lists in-frame clones only, not all of them. This sample has 54,000 or so clones, with under 85% found just once. Sample: peripheral blood. Receptors originate from a woman at least 80 years old with acute or convalescent COVID-19. CDR3s include the opening cysteine and the closing phenylalanine or tryptophan. The order of the fields is V gene, D gene, clone size, J gene, CDR3 protein, CDR3 DNA. D genes are given only for firm matches. Part of the rows lack a size; the others show once, few, many or a class for expanded clones.

v_call: TRBV5-1
d_call: TRBD2
clone_size: NA
j_call: TRBJ2-2
cdr3_aa: CASSLWAGVNTGELFF
cdr3_nt: TGCGCCAGCAGCTTGTGGGCGGGAGTGAACACCGGGGAGCTGTTTTTT

v_call: TRBV15
d_call: NA
clone_size: NA
j_call: TRBJ1-4
cdr3_aa: CATSRVLGQTATNEKLFF
cdr3_nt: TGTGCCACCAGCAGAGTATTGGGGCAGACTGCAACTAATGAAAAACTGTTTTTT

v_call: TRBV29-1
d_call: NA
clone_size: once
j_call: TRBJ1-2
cdr3_aa: CSVVTGRVGYTF
cdr3_nt: TGCAGCGTTGTAACGGGGAGGGTTGGCTACACCTTC

v_call: TRBV6-4
d_call: NA
clone_size: NA
j_call: TRBJ1-6
cdr3_aa: CASSEQATSNSPLHF
cdr3_nt: TGTGCCAGCAGTGAGCAGGCCACGTCGAATTCACCCCTCCACTTT

v_call: TRBV7-3
d_call: TRBD1
clone_size: NA
j_call: TRBJ1-1
cdr3_aa: CASSLNTGGWMNTEAFF
cdr3_nt: TGTGCCAGCAGCCTCAATACAGGGGGTTGGATGAACACTGAAGCTTTCTTT

v_call: TRBV5-1
d_call: NA
clone_size: few
j_call: TRBJ1-2
cdr3_aa: CASSLGTTYGYTF
cdr3_nt: TGCGCCAGCAGCTTGGGTACAACCTATGGCTACACCTTC

v_call: TRBV7-2
d_call: TRBD2
clone_size: NA
j_call: TRBJ2-7
cdr3_aa: CASSSIRGPPAGGGEQYF
cdr3_nt: TGTGCCAGCAGCTCGATTAGGGGCCCCCCAGCGGGAGGGGGCGAGCAGTACTTC

v_call: TRBV2
d_call: NA
clone_size: NA
j_call: TRBJ2-7
cdr3_aa: CASSEGTPYEQYF
cdr3_nt: TGTGCCAGCAGTGAAGGGACTCCCTACGAGCAGTACTTC

v_call: TRBV7-9
d_call: TRBD2
clone_size: NA
j_call: TRBJ2-3
cdr3_aa: CASSLVTSGGRASTDTQYF
cdr3_nt: TGTGCCAGCAGCTTAGTGACTAGCGGGGGCCGTGCTAGCACAGATACGCAGTATTTT

v_call: TRBV3-1/TRBV3-2
d_call: TRBD2
clone_size: NA
j_call: TRBJ2-3
cdr3_aa: CASSPQTSGSYTDTQYF
cdr3_nt: TGTGCCAGCAGCCCACAGACTAGCGGGAGTTACACAGATACGCAGTATTTT

v_call: TRBV10-3
d_call: TRBD2
clone_size: NA
j_call: TRBJ2-7
cdr3_aa: CATAGRSSGYYEQYF
cdr3_nt: TGTGCCACCGCAGGGAGGTCTAGCGGATACTACGAGCAGTACTTC